A single sample gave rise to the 30 T cell receptor beta chains below, sequenced in a study of control samples from healthy donors and cancer patients. The assay was immunoSEQ multiplex PCR, and TCRdb's table has in-frame clones only and misses some. This sample carries over 70,000 clones, approximately 88% of them seen once, and the ten largest clones take about 10%. The sample taken for sequencing was PBMCs. These receptors originate from a woman aged 45-65 years with colorectal cancer.

This clone was found once. V gene TRBV10-3 combines with J gene TRBJ2-6, with TRBD1 matching over 9 bases. The CDR3 is 18 amino acids. Trimming removed 4 bases from V and 4 bases from J; junction bases left unmatched: 11. Germline-derived CDR1 and CDR2 are ENHRY and SYGVKD. CDR3 loop: CAISGAGTGSPGANVLTF. CDR3 bases: TGTGCCATCAGTGGGGCCGGGACAGGGTCGCCCGGGGCCAACGTCCTGACTTTC.

This sequence joins TRBV5-3 and TRBJ1-6, with 7 bases fitting TRBD1. TRBV5-3 is reported as an ORF; its role is uncertain. There are 14 residues in the CDR3. The J segment lost 10 bases and the V segment lost 0 bases, leaving 4 bases of the junction unmatched. CDR3 residues: CARSLGTGESPLHF. The CDR3, as DNA: TGTGCCAGAAGCTTGGGGACAGGAGAGTCACCCCTCCACTTT.

This sequence joins TRBV5-1 and TRBJ1-6; 9 nucleotides line up with TRBD1. Looked up from germline, CDR1 is SGHRS and CDR2 is YFSETQ. V was pared by 3 bases and J by 7 bases, with 5 bases of the junction left unmatched. CDR3 length: 15 amino acids. DNA for the CDR3: TGCGCCAGCAGCTCCGGGACAGGGAGAAATTCACCCCTCCACTTT. Translating gives CASSSGTGRNSPLHF.

This rearrangement joins TRBV7-2 to TRBJ2-4, with unresolved D. The CDR3 runs to 13 residues. Germline V gene sequence: CDR1 SGHTA, CDR2 FQGNSA. The germline V and J ends were trimmed by 6 bases and 3 bases, with 9 bases remaining between them. The CDR3 loop reads CASSLDGKNIQYF. CDR3 nucleotides: TGTGCCAGCAGTTTGGACGGCAAAAACATTCAGTACTTC.

The J gene is TRBJ2-1, the V gene TRBV7-6, with TRBD2 matching 11 bases. The CDR3 is made up of 17 amino acids. CDR1 and CDR2 (germline): SGHVS, FNYEAQ. The V segment lost 1 base and the J segment 10 bases; nucleotides outside the gene matches: 12. The DNA of the CDR3 is TGTGCCAGCAGCTTAGTGGGACTAGCGGACCCGTGGGTAGAGCAGTTCTTC. Translation gives CASSLVGLADPWVEQFF.

In the case of this clone: This sample includes further DNA sequences coding for the same CDR3. The chain uses TRBV4-3 and TRBJ1-3; D unresolved. Trimming cost V 0 bases and J 4 bases, with 10 bases left between them. Germline CDR1 is LGHNA and CDR2 is YSLEER. The CDR3 is 15 amino acids. The CDR3 DNA reads as TGCGCCAGCAGCCAAGATTCGGGGAGCGGAAACACCATATATTTT. This sequence encodes CASSQDSGSGNTIYF.

The chain recombines TRBV19 with TRBJ2-3; TRBD2 matches 7 bases. V shed 1 base and J 4 bases; nucleotides not matched to a gene: 8. Germline V gene lookup returns CDR1 LNHDA and CDR2 SQIVND (reference sequence). CDR3 length equals 16 residues. CDR3 amino acids: CASSIGGTTGADTQYF. In DNA form, the CDR3 reads TGTGCCAGTAGTATAGGGGGGACTACGGGGGCAGATACGCAGTATTTT.

V is TRBV5-1 and J is TRBJ2-2, with 12 bases identical to TRBD2. This CDR3 is built from 17 residues. With 4 bases clipped from V and 0 bases from J, the junction kept 4 bases outside the gene matches. CDR1 is SGHRS, CDR2 YFSETQ, per germline. The CDR3 region has the DNA TGCGCCAGCAGCCAAGGACTAGCGGGGCCGAACACCGGGGAGCTGTTTTTT. Its protein product is CASSQGLAGPNTGELFF. Together with reference TRBV5-1 and TRBJ2-2, the CDR3 gives the full variable domain: KAGVTQTPRYLIKTRGQQVTLSCSPISGHRSVSWYQQTPGQGLQFLFEYFSETQRNKGNFPGRFSGRQFSNSRSEMNVSTLELGDSALYLCASSQGLAGPNTGELFFGEGSRLTVL.

This chain connects TRBV27 to TRBJ2-1, with D tentatively TRBD1 (5 bases). Germline V gives CDR1 MNHEY, CDR2 SMNVEV (reference sequence). This CDR3 spans 12 amino acids. Trimming took off 2 bases at V and 12 bases at J, with 11 bases between the two ends. CDR3 protein: CASSLKGSRQFF. The CDR3, as DNA: TGTGCCAGCAGTTTAAAGGGGTCCCGGCAGTTCTTC.

The chain links TRBV10-1 to TRBJ2-1, with TRBD2 as a possible D gene (5 bases). V lost 2 bases to trimming and J lost 4 bases, with 12 bases between them. Germline CDR1 reads WNHNN; CDR2 reads SYGVQD (reference sequence). This CDR3 comprises 15 residues. CDR3 amino acids: CASSEEGTGYNEQFF. CDR3 bases: TGCGCCAGCAGTGAGGAGGGCACTGGGTACAATGAGCAGTTCTTC.

V gene TRBV5-8 combines with J gene TRBJ2-3; 7 nucleotides agree with TRBD1. J gave up 3 bases and V 6 bases, and 7 bases lay outside the gene matches. The CDR3 covers 14 residues. Germline V CDR1 and CDR2: SGHTS, YDEGEE. The CDR3 protein is CASTSPGQTDTQYF. The CDR3 nucleotides read TGTGCCAGCACCTCTCCGGGACAGACAGATACGCAGTATTTT.

The V gene is TRBV7-2, the J gene TRBJ1-5; D not certain. This CDR3 comprises 14 residues. CDR1 and CDR2 (germline): SGHTA, FQGNSA. V was clipped by 3 bases and J by 3 bases, with 9 bases between them. The CDR3 DNA follows: TGTGCCAGCAGCTTCGGACCGTCCAATCAGCCCCAGCATTTT. Its protein is CASSFGPSNQPQHF.

V is TRBV27 and J is TRBJ1-2; no clear D gene. CDR3 length: 14 amino acids. V was shortened by 2 bases and J by 3 bases, with 10 bases between the two germline ends. Germline-derived CDR1 and CDR2 are MNHEY and SMNVEV (reference sequence). CDR3 sequence (DNA): TGTGCCAGCAGTTTAAGTGGCGGACACTATGGCTACACCTTC. Translated, it gives CASSLSGGHYGYTF.

This sequence joins TRBV7-8 and TRBJ1-2, with D hard to call. Germline loops: CDR1 SGHVS, CDR2 FQNEAQ. The CDR3 totals 15 residues. Trimming pared 5 bases from V and 4 bases from J, leaving 17 bases between. The chain's CDR3 is CASSPISSGGYGYTF. For the CDR3, the DNA is TGTGCCAGCAGCCCGATATCCAGCGGTGGCTATGGCTACACCTTC.

The V gene is TRBV19, the J gene TRBJ1-3; D is unresolved. V shed 10 bases and J shed 2 bases, with 12 bases lying between them. The CDR3 runs 13 residues. The germline gives CDR1 LNHDA, CDR2 SQIVND (reference sequence). The CDR3 coding sequence is TGTGCCACTTCGAGGGAGCCTGGAAACACCATATATTTT. This codes for CATSREPGNTIYF. Variable domain in full (rest from reference TRBV19 and TRBJ1-3): DGGITQSPKYLFRKEGQNVTLSCEQNLNHDAMYWYRQDPGQGLRLIYYSQIVNDFQKGDIAEGYSVSREKKESFPLTVTSAQKNPTAFYLCATSREPGNTIYFGEGSWLTVV.

The chain is built from TRBV5-1 and TRBJ2-3, with 7 bases lining up with TRBD1. V shed 1 base and J 0 bases; nucleotides not matched to a gene: 8. The germline V gene encodes CDR1 SGHRS and CDR2 YFSETQ. This CDR3 contains 17 residues. CDR3 residues: CASSLSGTVISTDTQYF. The CDR3 DNA reads TGCGCCAGCAGCTTGTCCGGGACAGTAATTAGCACAGATACGCAGTATTTT.

This CDR3 is CASSPSLGEKLFF. In DNA form, the CDR3 reads TGTGCCAGCAGCCCTTCTCTTGGTGAAAAACTGTTTTTT. The chain combines TRBV13 with TRBJ1-4; D is uncertain. V dropped 5 bases and J dropped 7 bases, with 11 bases sitting between them. CDR3 size: 13 residues. Germline CDR1 is PRHDT and CDR2 is FYEKMQ (reference sequence).

The chain is built from TRBV10-3 and TRBJ2-1; maybe TRBD2 (7 bases). The CDR3 covers 12 residues. The V gene's germline CDR1 is ENHRY and CDR2 SYGVKD. Trimming removed 4 bases at V and 8 bases at J, with 9 bases between. CDR3: CAISGGGDEQFF. The CDR3 DNA sequence: TGTGCCATCAGTGGGGGGGGCGATGAGCAGTTCTTC.

The chain joins TRBV7-9 to TRBJ2-6; 7 nucleotides line up with TRBD1. The CDR3 has 16 amino acids. V dropped 4 bases and J dropped 4; count of bases not matched to a gene: 7. Germline CDR1 reads SEHNR; CDR2 reads FQNEAQ (reference sequence). The CDR3 is CASSSQQGYGANVLTF. The DNA for the CDR3 is TGTGCCAGCAGCTCACAACAGGGGTACGGGGCCAACGTCCTGACTTTC.

The V and J genes are TRBV27 and TRBJ1-6; 7 bases are shared with TRBD1. This CDR3 contains 17 residues. Germline values: CDR1 MNHEY, CDR2 SMNVEV (reference sequence). V gave up 2 bases and J gave up 1 base; unmatched junction bases: 5. The CDR3 protein is CASSLDYRGSYNSPLHF. DNA for the CDR3: TGTGCCAGCAGTTTAGATTACAGGGGTTCCTATAATTCACCCCTCCACTTT.

The rearrangement uses TRBV28 and TRBJ1-2, with D maybe TRBD1 (6 bases). V lost 7 bases and J 4 bases, leaving 19 bases between the germline ends. Germline CDR1 is MDHEN and CDR2 is SYDVKM. This CDR3 is 15 amino acids long. The CDR3 loop is CASTTTGGLGYGYTF. In DNA form, the CDR3 reads TGTGCCAGCACAACAACCGGGGGGCTAGGCTATGGCTACACCTTC.

V is TRBV2 and J is TRBJ2-2, with a possible D match to TRBD1 (6 bases). Trimming took 3 bases from V and 0 from J, leaving 11 bases between them. Germline V gene sequence: CDR1 SNHLY, CDR2 FYNNEI. The CDR3 contains 16 residues. The CDR3 DNA reads as TGTGCCAGCAGTGAGCAGGGGTTCGCGAACACCGGGGAGCTGTTTTTT. Translating it yields CASSEQGFANTGELFF.

The chain is built from TRBV28 and TRBJ1-2; no clear D. This CDR3 comprises 10 residues. Germline V CDR1 and CDR2: MDHEN, SYDVKM. Trimming shortened V by 8 bases and J by 6 bases, and 7 bases separated the two germline ends. The CDR3 loop is CASGFDGYTF. The CDR3, as DNA: TGTGCCAGCGGCTTTGATGGCTACACCTTC.

The chain uses TRBV27 and TRBJ1-6, with D maybe TRBD1 (5 bases). Trimming stripped 3 bases from V and 7 bases from J, with 10 bases between. The germline CDR1 and CDR2 sequences are MNHEY and SMNVEV (reference sequence). The CDR3 sequence is 14 residues long. CDR3 sequence (DNA): TGTGCCAGCAGTTTTTTAGACAGAAATTCACCCCTCCACTTT. It codes for CASSFLDRNSPLHF.

The genes are TRBV28 and TRBJ1-1; 7 positions match TRBD1. Germline trimming cut 6 bases from V and 6 bases from J; bases unmatched to any gene: 4. The germline V gene has CDR1 MDHEN and CDR2 SYDVKM. The CDR3 totals 12 residues. The chain's CDR3 is CASSRDSSEAFF. The CDR3 nucleotides read TGTGCCAGCAGCCGGGACAGCTCTGAAGCTTTCTTT.

The chain is built from TRBV28 and TRBJ1-4; TRBD1 might be the D (5 bases). The V gene's germline CDR1 is MDHEN and CDR2 SYDVKM. V gave up 6 bases and J gave up 7 bases, with 15 bases separating them. The CDR3 has 14 residues. The DNA for the CDR3 is TGTGCCAGCAGCCCTGGGGGGATCGGTGAAAAACTGTTTTTT. It codes for CASSPGGIGEKLFF.

The chain recombines TRBV5-1 with TRBJ2-5; 11 bases align to TRBD1. Germline V gene lookup returns CDR1 SGHRS and CDR2 YFSETQ. This CDR3 is built from 15 residues. The J segment lost 4 bases and the V segment lost 3 bases, leaving 5 bases of the junction unmatched. The CDR3 nucleotides read TGCGCCAGCAGCTCCGGGACAGGGGGAGGAGAGACCCAGTACTTC. This codes for CASSSGTGGGETQYF.

The CDR3 sequence is CASSVDRAKGETQYF. The CDR3 bases are TGTGCCAGCAGCGTGGACAGGGCGAAGGGGGAGACCCAGTACTTC. This rearrangement joins TRBV6-2 or TRBV6-3 to TRBJ2-5; 8 nucleotides agree with TRBD1. From germline, CDR1 is MNHEY and CDR2 SVGEGT. The CDR3 runs to 15 residues. The junction had 11 bases not matched to a gene; V was cut back by 6 bases and J by 5 bases.

This chain joins TRBV19 and TRBJ1-6, with 10 bases aligning to TRBD1. The junction had 15 bases not matched to a gene; V was cut back by 6 bases and J by 7 bases. Germline CDR1 is LNHDA and CDR2 is SQIVND (reference sequence). This CDR3 region has 18 residues. The CDR3 sequence: CASSLPPGPGQGNSPLHF. The CDR3 DNA is TGTGCCAGTAGCCTCCCCCCTGGTCCGGGACAGGGGAATTCACCCCTCCACTTT.

This chain uses TRBV6-4 with TRBJ2-3; 11 bases line up with TRBD2. J gave up 4 bases and V 5 bases, and 5 bases lay outside the gene matches. The CDR3 has 15 residues. The germline V gene has CDR1 MRHNA and CDR2 SNTAGT. The CDR3 is CASSPGLADSDTQYF. The CDR3 nucleotides read TGTGCCAGCAGTCCGGGACTAGCGGATTCAGATACGCAGTATTTT.